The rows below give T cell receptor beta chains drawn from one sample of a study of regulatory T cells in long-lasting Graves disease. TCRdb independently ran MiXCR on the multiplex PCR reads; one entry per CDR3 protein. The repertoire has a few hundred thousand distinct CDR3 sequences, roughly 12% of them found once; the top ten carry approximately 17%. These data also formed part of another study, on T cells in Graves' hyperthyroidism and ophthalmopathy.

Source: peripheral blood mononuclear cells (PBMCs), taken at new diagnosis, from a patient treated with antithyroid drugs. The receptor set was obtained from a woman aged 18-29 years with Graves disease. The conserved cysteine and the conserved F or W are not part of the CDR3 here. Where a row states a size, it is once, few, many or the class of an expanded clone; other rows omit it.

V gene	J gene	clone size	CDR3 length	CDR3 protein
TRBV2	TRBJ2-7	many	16	ASRKSKDGELSSYEQY
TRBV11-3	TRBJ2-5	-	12	ASSPGLAEETQY
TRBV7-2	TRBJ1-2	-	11	ASGVGKGYGYT
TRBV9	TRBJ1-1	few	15	ASSAGQGVYMNTEAF
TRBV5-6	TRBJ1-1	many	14	ASSLGLGSTSTEAF
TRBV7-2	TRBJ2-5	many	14	ASSPWTSGGEETQY
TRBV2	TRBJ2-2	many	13	ASSEFRGDTGELF
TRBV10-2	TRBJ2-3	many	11	ASTSGSADTQY
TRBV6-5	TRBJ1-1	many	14	ASSYYRGGLNTEAF
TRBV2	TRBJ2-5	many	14	ASRDPSGGVQETQY
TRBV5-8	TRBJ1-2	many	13	ASSARGRGEDGYT
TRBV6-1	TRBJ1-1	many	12	ASSPAGGNTEAF
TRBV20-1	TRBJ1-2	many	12	SAWGVLVTYGYT
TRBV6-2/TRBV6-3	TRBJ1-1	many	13	ASSYLGDSFTEAF
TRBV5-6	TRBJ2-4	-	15	ASSFLAPQESKDIQY
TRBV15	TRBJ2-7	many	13	ATSRGLGAAYEQY
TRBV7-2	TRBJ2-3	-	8	ASGIDTQY
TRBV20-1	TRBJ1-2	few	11	SAGRTLLNGYT
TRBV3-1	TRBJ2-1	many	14	ASSQAFAVPYNEQF
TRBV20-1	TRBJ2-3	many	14	SAENAPAGDTDTQY
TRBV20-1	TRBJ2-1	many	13	SAIHPGLAGYEQF
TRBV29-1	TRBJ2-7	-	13	SVVPLGEGSYEQY
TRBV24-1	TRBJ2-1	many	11	ATRLDGGNEQF
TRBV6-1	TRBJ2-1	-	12	ASTGDGLGNEQF
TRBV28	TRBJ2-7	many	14	ASSPSLAGAYYEQY
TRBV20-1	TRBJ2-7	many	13	SARVDRLFAYEQY
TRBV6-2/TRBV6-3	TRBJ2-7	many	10	ASRQGFYEQY
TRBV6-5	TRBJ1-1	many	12	ASSYLGMNTEAF
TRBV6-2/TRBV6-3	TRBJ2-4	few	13	ASSYGRPRSNIQY
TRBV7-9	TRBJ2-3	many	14	ASSLGSAGVGDTQY
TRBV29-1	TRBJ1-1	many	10	SVARPNTEAF
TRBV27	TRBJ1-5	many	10	ASRVEGQPQH
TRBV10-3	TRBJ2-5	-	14	AISEPRTGGQETQY
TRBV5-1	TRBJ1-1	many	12	ASSLRDQNTEAF
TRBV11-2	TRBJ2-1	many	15	ASSQPQRGGGYNEQF
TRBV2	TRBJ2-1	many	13	ASSEEAISYNEQF
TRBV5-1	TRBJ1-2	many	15	ASSLLRDGFSDYGYT
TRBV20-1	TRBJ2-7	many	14	SASPVAGETVYEQY
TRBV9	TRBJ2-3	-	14	ASSVGLAGDSDTQY
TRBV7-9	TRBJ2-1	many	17	ASSLIISGSRSSYNEQF
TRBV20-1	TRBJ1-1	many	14	SARDPVRGTNTEAF
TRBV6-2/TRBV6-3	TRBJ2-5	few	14	ASSPELAGGTETQY
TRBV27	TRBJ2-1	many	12	ASSLAGGLYEQF
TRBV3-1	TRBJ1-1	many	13	ASSPTVALNTEAF
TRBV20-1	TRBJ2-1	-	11	GAARLGRDEQF
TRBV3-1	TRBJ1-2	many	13	ASSPRGTDYYGYT
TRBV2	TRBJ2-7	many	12	ASTSSSTFYEQY